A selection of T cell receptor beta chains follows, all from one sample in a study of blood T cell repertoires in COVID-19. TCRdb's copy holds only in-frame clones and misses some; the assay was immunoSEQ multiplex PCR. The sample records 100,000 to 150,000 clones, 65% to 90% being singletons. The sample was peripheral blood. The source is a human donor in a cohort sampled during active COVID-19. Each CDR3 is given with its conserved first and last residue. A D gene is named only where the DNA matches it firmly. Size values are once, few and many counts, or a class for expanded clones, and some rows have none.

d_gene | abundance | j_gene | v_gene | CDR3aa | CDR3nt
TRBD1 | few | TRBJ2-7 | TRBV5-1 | CASKSGRGNNEQYF | TGCGCCAGCAAATCGGGCAGGGGGAACAACGAGCAGTACTTC
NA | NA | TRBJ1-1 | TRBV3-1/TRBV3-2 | CASSQGITGKTEAFF | TGTGCCAGCAGCCAAGGGATAACAGGGAAAACTGAAGCTTTCTTT
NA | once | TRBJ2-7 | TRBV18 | CASSPRPNDGGEQYF | TGTGCCAGCTCACCACGCCCGAACGACGGCGGCGAGCAGTACTTC
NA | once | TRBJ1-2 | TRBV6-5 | CASREVGYGYTF | TGTGCCAGCAGGGAGGTCGGCTATGGCTACACCTTC
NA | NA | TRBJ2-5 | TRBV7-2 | CASSLVGGLLETQYF | TGTGCCAGCAGCTTAGTGGGGGGTCTTCTGGAGACCCAGTACTTC
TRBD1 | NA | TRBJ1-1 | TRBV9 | CASSVGVGDRGGMNTEAFF | TGTGCCAGCAGCGTAGGAGTCGGAGACAGGGGTGGGATGAACACTGAAGCTTTCTTT
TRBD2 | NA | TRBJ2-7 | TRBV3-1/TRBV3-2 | CASSQGTSGGREQYF | TGTGCCAGCAGCCAAGGGACTAGCGGGGGGCGAGAGCAGTACTTC
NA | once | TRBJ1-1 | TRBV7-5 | CVRRAEGRGPTEAFF | TGTGTCAGAAGGGCGGAGGGTAGAGGGCCCACTGAAGCTTTCTTT
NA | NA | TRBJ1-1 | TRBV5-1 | CASSPQVQATNTEAFF | TGCGCCAGCAGCCCCCAGGTCCAGGCGACGAACACTGAAGCTTTCTTT
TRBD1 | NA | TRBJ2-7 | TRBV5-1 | CASSWATGGNYEQYF | TGCGCCAGCAGCTGGGCGACAGGGGGCAACTACGAGCAGTACTTC
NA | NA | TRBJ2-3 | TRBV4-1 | CASSQEVGADTQYF | TGCGCCAGCAGCCAAGAGGTCGGGGCAGATACGCAGTATTTT
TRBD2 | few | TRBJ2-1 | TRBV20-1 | CSASSAGGAREQFF | TGCAGTGCTAGTTCCGCGGGGGGGGCCCGCGAGCAGTTCTTC
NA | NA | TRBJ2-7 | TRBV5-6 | CASSLFQEQYF | TGTGCCAGCAGCTTGTTCCAGGAACAGTACTTC
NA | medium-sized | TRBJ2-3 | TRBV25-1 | CASSVSTDTQYF | TGTGCCAGCAGTGTAAGCACAGATACGCAGTATTTT
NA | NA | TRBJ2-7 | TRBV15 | CATSTNRGNSYEQYF | TGTGCCACCAGCACAAACCGGGGGAACTCCTACGAGCAGTACTTC
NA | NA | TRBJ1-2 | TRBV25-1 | CASSEYGPGHHYGYTF | TGTGCCAGCAGTGAATATGGGCCGGGACATCACTATGGCTACACCTTC
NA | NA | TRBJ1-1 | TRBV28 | CASSLGGSMNTEAFF | TGTGCCAGCAGTTTAGGGGGCTCGATGAACACTGAAGCTTTCTTT
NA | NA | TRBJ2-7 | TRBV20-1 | CSAREGDEQYF | TGCAGTGCTAGGGAGGGCGACGAGCAGTACTTC
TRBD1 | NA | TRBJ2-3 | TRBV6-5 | CAIKDWDRGDTQYF | TGTGCCATAAAAGACTGGGACAGGGGAGATACGCAGTATTTT
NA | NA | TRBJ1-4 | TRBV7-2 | CASSSAGGGPRALFF | TGTGCCAGCAGCTCAGCTGGGGGAGGCCCTAGAGCACTGTTTTTT